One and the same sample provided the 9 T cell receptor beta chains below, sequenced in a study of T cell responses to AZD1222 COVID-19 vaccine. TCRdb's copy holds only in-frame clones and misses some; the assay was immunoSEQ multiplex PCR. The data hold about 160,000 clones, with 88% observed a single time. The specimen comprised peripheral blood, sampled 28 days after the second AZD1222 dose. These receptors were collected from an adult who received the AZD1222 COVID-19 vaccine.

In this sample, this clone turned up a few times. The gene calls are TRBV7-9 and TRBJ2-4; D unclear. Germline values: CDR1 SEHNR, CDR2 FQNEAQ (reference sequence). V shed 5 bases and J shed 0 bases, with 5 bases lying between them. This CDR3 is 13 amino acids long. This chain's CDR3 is CASSPLAKNIQYF. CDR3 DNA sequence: TGTGCCAGCAGCCCCCTAGCCAAAAACATTCAGTACTTC.

In DNA, the CDR3 is TGTGCCATCAATATGGACAAGAACACTGAAGCTTTCTTT. Protein: CAINMDKNTEAFF. The V call is TRBV10-3, the J call TRBJ1-1, with D perhaps TRBD1 (5 bases). Trimming shortened V by 7 bases and J by 1 base, and 10 bases separated the two germline ends. This CDR3 is 13 amino acids long. Looked up from germline, CDR1 is ENHRY and CDR2 is SYGVKD.

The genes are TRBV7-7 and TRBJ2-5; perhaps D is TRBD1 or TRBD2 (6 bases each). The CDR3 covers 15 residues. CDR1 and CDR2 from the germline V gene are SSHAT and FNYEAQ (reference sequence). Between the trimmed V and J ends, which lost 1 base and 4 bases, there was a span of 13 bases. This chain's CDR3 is CASSLEGGIRETQYF. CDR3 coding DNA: TGTGCCAGCAGCTTAGAGGGGGGTATACGAGAGACCCAGTACTTC.

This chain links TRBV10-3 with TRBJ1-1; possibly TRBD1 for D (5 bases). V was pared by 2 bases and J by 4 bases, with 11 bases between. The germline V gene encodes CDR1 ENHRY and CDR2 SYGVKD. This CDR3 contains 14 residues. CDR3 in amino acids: CAISERVGGTEAFF. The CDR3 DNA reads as TGTGCCATCAGTGAGAGGGTCGGGGGCACTGAAGCTTTCTTT.

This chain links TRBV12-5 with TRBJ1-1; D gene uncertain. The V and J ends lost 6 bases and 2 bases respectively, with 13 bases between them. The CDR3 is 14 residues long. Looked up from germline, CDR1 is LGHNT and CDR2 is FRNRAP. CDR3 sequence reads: CASGREALNTEAFF. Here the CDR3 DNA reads TGTGCTAGTGGACGGGAGGCGCTCAACACTGAAGCTTTCTTT.

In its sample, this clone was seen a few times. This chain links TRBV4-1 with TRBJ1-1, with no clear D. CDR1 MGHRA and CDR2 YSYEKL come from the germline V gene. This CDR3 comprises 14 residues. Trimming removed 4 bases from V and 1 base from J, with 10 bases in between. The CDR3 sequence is CASSRNQENTEAFF. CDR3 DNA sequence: TGCGCCAGCAGCCGTAATCAGGAGAACACTGAAGCTTTCTTT.

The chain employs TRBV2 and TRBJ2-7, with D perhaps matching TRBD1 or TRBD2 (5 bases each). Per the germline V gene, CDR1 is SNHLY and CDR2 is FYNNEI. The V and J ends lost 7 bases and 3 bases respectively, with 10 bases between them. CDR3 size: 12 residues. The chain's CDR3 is CASTGRSYEQYF. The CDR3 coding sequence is TGTGCCAGCACGGGGCGGAGCTACGAGCAGTACTTC.

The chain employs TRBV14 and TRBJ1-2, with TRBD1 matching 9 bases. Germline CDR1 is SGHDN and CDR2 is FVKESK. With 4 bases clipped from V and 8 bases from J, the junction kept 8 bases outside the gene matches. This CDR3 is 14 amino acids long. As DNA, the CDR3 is TGTGCCAGCAGCCGGACGGGACAGGGTTACGGCTACACCTTC. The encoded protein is CASSRTGQGYGYTF.

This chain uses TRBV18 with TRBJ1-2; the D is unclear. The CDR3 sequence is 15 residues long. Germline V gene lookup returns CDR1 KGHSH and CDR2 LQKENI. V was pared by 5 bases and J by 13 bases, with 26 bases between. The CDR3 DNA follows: TGTGCCAGCTCATCTGACTCAGGACGAAGTATGGCCGGCACCTTC. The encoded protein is CASSSDSGRSMAGTF.